A selection of T cell receptor beta chains follows, all from one sample in a study of human T cells and chemical hapten exposure. TCRdb processed the RACE reads anew with MiXCR; each CDR3 protein has one entry. The table shows under 300,000 distinct CDR3 sequences, with around 9.3% occurring only once. Source: whole blood, taken in connection with sensitization to the hapten diphenylcyclopropenone (DPC). The receptors originated from a woman between 40 and 55 years old with alopecia areata. Some clones in this sample may be carry-over from other donors' samples. The CDR3 runs from the conserved cysteine through the conserved F or W. D genes are given only for firm matches. Clone sizes are given selectively: once, few, many, or a class where the clone is expanded.

>TRBV18|TRBJ2-7|NA|NA
CASSATLGDEQYF
TGTGCCAGCTCAGCAACATTGGGGGACGAGCAGTACTTC
>TRBV11-2|TRBJ2-2|NA|few
CASSRRRAGGELFF
TGTGCCAGCAGCCGACGTCGGGCAGGCGGGGAGCTGTTTTTT
>TRBV28|TRBJ2-1|NA|NA
CASSRWDLTYNEQFF
TGTGCCAGCAGCCGGTGGGATCTTACCTACAATGAGCAGTTCTTC
>TRBV28|TRBJ2-1|NA|NA
CASSLGNQEEQFF
TGTGCCAGCAGTTTGGGTAATCAGGAGGAGCAGTTCTTC
>TRBV20-1|TRBJ1-6|NA|few
CSASEGWYSPLHF
TGCAGTGCGAGTGAGGGTTGGTATTCACCCCTCCACTTT
>TRBV3-1|TRBJ2-7|TRBD1|many
CASSQPGQGWKYF
TGTGCCAGCAGCCAACCCGGACAGGGCTGGAAGTACTTC
>TRBV25-1|TRBJ2-1|NA|NA
CASSLPGGSNNEQFF
TGTGCCAGCAGTCTGCCCGGGGGTAGCAACAATGAGCAGTTCTTC
>TRBV6-2/TRBV6-3|TRBJ2-1|NA|many
CASSLTLPNNEQFF
TGTGCCAGCAGTTTGACTCTACCTAACAATGAGCAGTTCTTC
>TRBV4-1|TRBJ1-2|NA|many
CASSQGGRQALGYGYTF
TGCGCCAGCAGCCAAGGAGGGCGCCAGGCGCTAGGCTATGGCTACACCTTC
>TRBV4-1|TRBJ2-1|TRBD2|few
CASSPIAGAGYNEQFF
TGCGCCAGCAGCCCGATAGCGGGAGCGGGCTACAATGAGCAGTTCTTC
>TRBV20-1|TRBJ2-7|TRBD2|NA
CSARMTSGSSYEQYF
TGCAGTGCTAGGATGACTAGCGGCAGCTCCTACGAGCAGTACTTC
>TRBV2|TRBJ1-5|NA|NA
CASSVNRNQPQHF
TGTGCCAGCAGTGTAAACAGGAATCAGCCCCAGCATTTT
>TRBV6-5|TRBJ1-1|NA|few
CASSYSRTLEAFF
TGTGCCAGCAGTTACTCGAGGACGCTTGAAGCTTTCTTT
>TRBV13|TRBJ2-5|NA|NA
CASSLGLGAEETQYF
TGTGCCAGCAGCTTAGGCTTGGGGGCCGAAGAGACCCAGTACTTC
>TRBV5-1|TRBJ2-7|NA|many
CASSLEGAGRNSYEQYF
TGCGCCAGCAGCTTGGAAGGGGCAGGCCGTAACTCCTACGAGCAGTACTTC
>TRBV7-9|TRBJ1-1|NA|NA
CASSLPHAPEAFF
TGTGCCAGCAGCCTCCCACATGCCCCTGAAGCTTTCTTT
>TRBV7-9|TRBJ2-3|TRBD2|many
CASSLVAGAADTQYF
TGTGCCAGCAGCCTCGTAGCGGGAGCGGCAGATACGCAGTATTTT
>TRBV20-1|TRBJ1-6|NA|few
CSADTGPNSPLHF
TGCAGTGCAGACACAGGGCCTAATTCACCCCTCCACTTT
>TRBV2|TRBJ2-7|NA|many
CASSEAPGVEQYF
TGTGCCAGCAGTGAAGCGCCCGGCGTCGAGCAGTACTTC
>TRBV4-1|TRBJ2-3|NA|few
CASSPRRGETDTQYF
TGCGCCAGCAGCCCCCGGCGGGGAGAAACAGATACGCAGTATTTT
>TRBV20-1|TRBJ2-3|TRBD2|few
CSAGSPAGEVVTQYF
TGCAGTGCTGGCAGTCCAGCGGGAGAGGTGGTTACGCAGTATTTT
>TRBV6-5|TRBJ1-3|NA|NA
CASSARRVQGSGNTIYF
TGTGCCAGCAGCGCACGACGTGTCCAGGGCTCTGGAAACACCATATATTTT
>TRBV25-1|TRBJ1-1|NA|NA
CASSRKGVTEAFF
TGTGCCAGCAGTCGGAAGGGTGTCACTGAAGCTTTCTTT
>TRBV5-1|TRBJ1-3|TRBD1|few
CASSVNPGGTANTIYF
TGCGCCAGCAGCGTTAACCCAGGGGGCACCGCAAACACCATATATTTT
>TRBV28|TRBJ1-5|NA|few
CASSTSSGERPQHF
TGTGCCAGCAGTACCTCCAGCGGGGAGAGGCCCCAGCATTTT
>TRBV20-1|TRBJ2-7|TRBD2|few
CSASGLNRGDEQYF
TGCAGTGCTTCCGGACTAAATCGGGGGGACGAGCAGTACTTC
>TRBV7-9|TRBJ1-2|NA|NA
CASSLTGTYGYTF
TGTGCCAGCAGCTTAACAGGGACCTATGGCTACACCTTC
>TRBV12-3/TRBV12-4|TRBJ2-1|TRBD1|few
CASSLGGTGHNEQFF
TGTGCCAGCAGTTTAGGAGGGACAGGGCACAATGAGCAGTTCTTC
>TRBV6-2/TRBV6-3|TRBJ1-1|NA|few
CASIGANTEAFF
TGTGCCAGCATTGGGGCGAACACTGAAGCTTTCTTT
>TRBV9|TRBJ2-1|NA|NA
CASSVPPRSYNEQFF
TGTGCCAGCAGCGTCCCACCCCGCTCCTACAATGAGCAGTTCTTC
>TRBV5-1|TRBJ1-2|NA|few
CASSLAQNRSPYGYTF
TGCGCCAGCAGCTTGGCACAGAATAGATCACCCTATGGCTACACCTTC
>TRBV30|TRBJ1-6|NA|NA
CAWSKGNSPLHF
TGTGCCTGGAGTAAAGGGAATTCACCCCTCCACTTT
>TRBV28|TRBJ2-2|TRBD1|NA
CASQTGDQDTGELFF
TGTGCCAGCCAAACAGGGGATCAGGACACCGGGGAGCTGTTTTTT
>TRBV20-1|TRBJ2-1|TRBD2|NA
CSAASGRGDNEQFF
TGCAGTGCTGCAAGCGGGAGGGGGGACAATGAGCAGTTCTTC
>TRBV6-1|TRBJ2-7|NA|NA
CAILRANYEQYF
TGTGCCATCCTCCGGGCAAACTACGAGCAGTACTTC
>TRBV28|TRBJ2-7|TRBD2|NA
CASSYLAGAYEQYF
TGTGCCAGCAGTTATCTAGCGGGAGCCTACGAGCAGTACTTC
>TRBV6-5|TRBJ1-2|NA|few
CASKNPGSYGYTF
TGTGCCAGCAAGAACCCGGGATCCTATGGCTACACCTTC
>TRBV7-8|TRBJ2-5|TRBD2|NA
CASSSYIAGGETQYF
TGTGCCAGCAGCTCATACATAGCGGGAGGAGAGACCCAGTACTTC
>TRBV28|TRBJ1-6|TRBD1|NA
CASSRTGGTSNSPLHF
TGTGCCAGCAGTCGAACAGGGGGGACTTCGAATTCACCCCTCCACTTT
>TRBV6-5|TRBJ2-2|NA|few
CASSYSGYRGELFF
TGTGCCAGCAGTTACTCGGGGTACCGAGGGGAGCTGTTTTTT
>TRBV12-3/TRBV12-4|TRBJ1-4|NA|few
CASSFFVWGASTNEKLFF
TGTGCCAGCAGTTTCTTTGTGTGGGGCGCCTCAACTAATGAAAAACTGTTTTTT
>TRBV28|TRBJ2-5|TRBD2|few
CASSSGTSGSAETQYF
TGTGCCAGCAGTTCCGGGACTAGCGGGAGTGCAGAGACCCAGTACTTC
>TRBV7-2|TRBJ2-2|TRBD1|few
CASTVAAGTENTGELFF
TGTGCCAGCACCGTCGCCGCCGGGACAGAGAACACCGGGGAGCTGTTTTTT
>TRBV3-1|TRBJ1-2|NA|NA
CASSQTGLGYGYTF
TGTGCCAGCAGCCAAACAGGACTTGGCTATGGCTACACCTTC
>TRBV13|TRBJ2-1|TRBD1|NA
CASRDFARDRGESLSYNEQFF
TGTGCCAGCAGGGATTTTGCCCGGGACAGAGGAGAGTCGTTGTCCTACAATGAGCAGTTCTTC
>TRBV6-5|TRBJ1-1|NA|NA
CASSFLGGGMVAFF
TGTGCCAGCAGTTTTCTTGGGGGGGGGATGGTAGCTTTCTTT
>TRBV27|TRBJ1-5|TRBD1|NA
CASSSMTGTGDNQPQHF
TGTGCCAGCAGTTCGATGACAGGGACCGGGGACAATCAGCCCCAGCATTTT
>TRBV10-3|TRBJ2-1|TRBD2|NA
CASSRERVGGEQFF
TGTGCCTCCTCGCGGGAGAGGGTGGGTGGAGAGCAGTTCTTC
>TRBV27|TRBJ2-2|NA|many
CASSFGRTGELFF
TGTGCCAGCAGTTTCGGACGCACCGGGGAGCTGTTTTTT